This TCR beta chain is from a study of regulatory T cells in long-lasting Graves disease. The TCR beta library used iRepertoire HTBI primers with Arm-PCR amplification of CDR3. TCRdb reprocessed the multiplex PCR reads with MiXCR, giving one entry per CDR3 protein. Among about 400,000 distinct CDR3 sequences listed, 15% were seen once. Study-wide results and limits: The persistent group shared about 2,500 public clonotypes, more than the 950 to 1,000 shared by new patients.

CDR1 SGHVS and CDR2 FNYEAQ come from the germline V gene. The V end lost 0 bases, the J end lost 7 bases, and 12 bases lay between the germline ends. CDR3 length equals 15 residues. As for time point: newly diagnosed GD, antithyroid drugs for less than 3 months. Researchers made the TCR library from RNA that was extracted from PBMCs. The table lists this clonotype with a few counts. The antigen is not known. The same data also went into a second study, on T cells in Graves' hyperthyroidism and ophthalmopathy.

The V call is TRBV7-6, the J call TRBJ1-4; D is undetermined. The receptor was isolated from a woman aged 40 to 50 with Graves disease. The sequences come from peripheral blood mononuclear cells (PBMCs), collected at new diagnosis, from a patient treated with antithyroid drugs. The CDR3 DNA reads TGTGCCAGCAGCTTAGCGCCCGGGGTGGCTGAAAAACTGTTTTTT. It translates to CASSLAPGVAEKLFF.